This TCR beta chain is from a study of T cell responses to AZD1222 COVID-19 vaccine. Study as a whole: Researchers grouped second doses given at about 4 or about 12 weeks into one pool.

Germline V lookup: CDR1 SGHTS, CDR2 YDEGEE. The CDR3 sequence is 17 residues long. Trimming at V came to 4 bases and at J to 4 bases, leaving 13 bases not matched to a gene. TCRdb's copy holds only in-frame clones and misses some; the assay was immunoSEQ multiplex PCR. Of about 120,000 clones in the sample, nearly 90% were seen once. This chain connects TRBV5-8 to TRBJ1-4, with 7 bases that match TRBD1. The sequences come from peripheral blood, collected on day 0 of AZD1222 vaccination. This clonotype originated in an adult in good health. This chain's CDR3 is CASSGGQVGGINEKLFF. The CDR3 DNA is TGTGCCAGCAGCGGAGGACAGGTTGGCGGAATTAATGAAAAACTGTTTTTT.